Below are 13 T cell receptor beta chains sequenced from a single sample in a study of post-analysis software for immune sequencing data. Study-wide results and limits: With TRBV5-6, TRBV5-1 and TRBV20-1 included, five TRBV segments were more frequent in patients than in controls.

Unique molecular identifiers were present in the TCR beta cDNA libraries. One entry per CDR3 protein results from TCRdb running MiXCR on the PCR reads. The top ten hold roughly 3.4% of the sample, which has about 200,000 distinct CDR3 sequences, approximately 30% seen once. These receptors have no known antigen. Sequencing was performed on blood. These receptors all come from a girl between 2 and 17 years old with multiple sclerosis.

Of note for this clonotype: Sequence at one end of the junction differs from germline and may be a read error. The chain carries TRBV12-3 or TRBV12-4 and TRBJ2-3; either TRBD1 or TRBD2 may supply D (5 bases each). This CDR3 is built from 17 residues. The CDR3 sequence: CASSFLDKKYSADAQYF. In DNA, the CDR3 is TGTGCCAGCAGTTTTCTGGACAAGAAATATAGCGCAGATGCGCAGTATTTT.

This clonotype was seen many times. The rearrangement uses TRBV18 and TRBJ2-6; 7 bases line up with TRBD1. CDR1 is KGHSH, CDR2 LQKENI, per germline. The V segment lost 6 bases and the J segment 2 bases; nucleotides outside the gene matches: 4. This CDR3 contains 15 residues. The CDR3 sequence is CASSSTGTGANVLTF. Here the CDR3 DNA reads TGTGCCAGCTCGTCGACAGGGACTGGGGCCAACGTCCTGACTTTC.

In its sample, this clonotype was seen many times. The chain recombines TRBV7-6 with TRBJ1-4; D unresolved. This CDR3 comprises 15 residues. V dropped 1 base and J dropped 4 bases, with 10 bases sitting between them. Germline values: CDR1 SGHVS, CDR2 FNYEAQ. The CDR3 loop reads CASSLEFAGNEKLFF. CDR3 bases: TGTGCCAGCAGCTTAGAGTTCGCGGGTAATGAAAAACTGTTTTTT.

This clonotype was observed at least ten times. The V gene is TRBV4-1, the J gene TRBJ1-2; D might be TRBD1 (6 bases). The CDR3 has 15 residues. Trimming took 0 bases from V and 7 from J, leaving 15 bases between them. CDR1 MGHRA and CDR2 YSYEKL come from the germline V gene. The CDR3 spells CASSQDQAGAGGYTF. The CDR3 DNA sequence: TGCGCCAGCAGCCAAGATCAGGCAGGGGCTGGTGGCTACACCTTC.

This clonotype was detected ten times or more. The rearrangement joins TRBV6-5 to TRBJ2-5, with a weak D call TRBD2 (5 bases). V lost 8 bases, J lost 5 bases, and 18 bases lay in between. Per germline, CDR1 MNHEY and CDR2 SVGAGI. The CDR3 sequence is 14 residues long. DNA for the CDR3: TGTGCCAGCGCCCGCACGGGGATTCGGGAGACCCAGTACTTC. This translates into CASARTGIRETQYF.

CDR3 bases: TGTGCCAGCAGTTTGAAAAGGAATGAGCAGTACTTC. It is translated as CASSLKRNEQYF. This chain links TRBV27 with TRBJ2-7; D uncertain. Between the trimmed V and J ends, which lost 3 bases and 7 bases, there was a span of 10 bases. This CDR3 spans 12 amino acids. The germline V gene has CDR1 MNHEY and CDR2 SMNVEV (reference sequence).

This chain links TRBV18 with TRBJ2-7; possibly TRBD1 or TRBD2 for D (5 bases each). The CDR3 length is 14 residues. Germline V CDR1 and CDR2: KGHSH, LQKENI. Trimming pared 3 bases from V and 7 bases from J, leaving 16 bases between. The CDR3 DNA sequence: TGTGCCAGCTCACCCGGGGCCGCTTACAATGAGCAGTACTTC. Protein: CASSPGAAYNEQYF.

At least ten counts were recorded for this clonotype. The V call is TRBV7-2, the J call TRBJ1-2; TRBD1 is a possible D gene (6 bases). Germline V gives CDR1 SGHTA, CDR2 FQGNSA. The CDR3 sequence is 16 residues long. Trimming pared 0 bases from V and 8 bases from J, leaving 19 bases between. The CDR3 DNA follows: TGTGCCAGCAGCTTAGCTCCAGGGGCGAATATACGGGGCTACACCTTC. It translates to CASSLAPGANIRGYTF. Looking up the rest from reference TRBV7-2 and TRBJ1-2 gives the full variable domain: GAGVSQSPSNKVTEKGKDVELRCDPISGHTALYWYRQSLGQGLEFLIYFQGNSAPDKSGLPSDRFSAERTGGSVSTLTIQRTQQEDSAVYLCASSLAPGANIRGYTFGSGTRLTVV.

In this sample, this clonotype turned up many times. DNA for the CDR3: TGTGCCAGCACTATAGCGGGACAAGAGACCCAGTACTTC. This gives the protein CASTIAGQETQYF. The rearrangement joins TRBV12-3 or TRBV12-4 to TRBJ2-5; 8 bases line up with TRBD2. Germline trimming cut 7 bases from V and 2 bases from J; bases unmatched to any gene: 3. The CDR3 sequence is 13 residues long.

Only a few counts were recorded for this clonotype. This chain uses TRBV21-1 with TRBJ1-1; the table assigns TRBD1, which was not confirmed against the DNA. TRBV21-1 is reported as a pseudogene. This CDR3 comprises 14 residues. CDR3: CASSKEMAPHEAFF. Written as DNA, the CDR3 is TGTGCCAGCAGCAAGGAGATGGCGCCGCATGAAGCTTTCTTT.

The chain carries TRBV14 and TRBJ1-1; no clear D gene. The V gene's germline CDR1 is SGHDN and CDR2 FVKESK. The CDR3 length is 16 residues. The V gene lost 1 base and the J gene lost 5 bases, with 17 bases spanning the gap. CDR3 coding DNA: TGTGCCAGCAGCCAAGGCTGGAGATCATTGGGGACTGAAGCTTTCTTT. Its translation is CASSQGWRSLGTEAFF. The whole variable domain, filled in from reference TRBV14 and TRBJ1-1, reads EAGVTQFPSHSVIEKGQTVTLRCDPISGHDNLYWYRRVMGKEIKFLLHFVKESKQDESGMPNNRFLAERTGGTYSTLKVQPAELEDSGVYFCASSQGWRSLGTEAFFGQGTRLTVV.

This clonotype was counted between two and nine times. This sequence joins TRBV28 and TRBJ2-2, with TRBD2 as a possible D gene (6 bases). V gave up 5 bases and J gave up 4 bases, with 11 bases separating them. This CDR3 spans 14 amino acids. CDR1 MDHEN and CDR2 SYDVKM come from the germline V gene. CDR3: CASSRDLVTGELFF. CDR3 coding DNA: TGTGCCAGCAGTCGGGACTTGGTCACCGGGGAGCTGTTTTTT. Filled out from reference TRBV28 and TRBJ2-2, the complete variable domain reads DVKVTQSSRYLVKRTGEKVFLECVQDMDHENMFWYRQDPGLGLRLIYFSYDVKMKEKGDIPEGYSVSREKKERFSLILESASTNQTSMYLCASSRDLVTGELFFGEGSRLTVL.

The CDR3 spells CASSLPGELNTEAFF. The CDR3 DNA reads as TGTGCCAGCAGCCTCCCAGGGGAGCTGAACACTGAAGCTTTCTTT. The V call is TRBV3-1, the J call TRBJ1-1; tentative D call: TRBD1 (6 bases). Germline-derived CDR1 and CDR2 are LGHDT and YNNKEL (reference sequence). Trimming removed 4 bases from V and 0 bases from J, with 12 bases in between. The CDR3 has 15 amino acids.